Listed below are T cell receptor beta chains from one sample, sequenced in a study of T cells in Graves' hyperthyroidism and ophthalmopathy. TCRdb used MiXCR to reprocess the multiplex PCR reads, holding one entry per CDR3 protein. The sample shows hundreds of thousands of distinct CDR3 sequences, under 30% of them seen only once. The source material was blood. Source of these receptors: a man in his forties or fifties with Graves' hyperthyroidism that later progressed to Graves' ophthalmopathy. Each CDR3 is given with its conserved first and last residue. The D gene is left open where the match is weak. Where a row states a size, it is once, few, many or the class of an expanded clone; other rows omit it.

V gene	J gene	D gene	clone size	CDR3 DNA	CDR3 protein
TRBV5-1	TRBJ1-1	-	-	TGCGCCAGCAGCTTACGTCCGGCCACTGAAGCTTTCTTT	CASSLRPATEAFF
TRBV4-1	TRBJ2-7	TRBD1	many	TGCGCCAGCAGCCAACTATCGGGACAGGGATCCTACGAGCAGTACTTC	CASSQLSGQGSYEQYF
TRBV6-1	TRBJ1-5	-	many	TGTGCCAGCAGAGAGGACACCTATGACAACAATCAGCCCCAGCATTTT	CASREDTYDNNQPQHF
TRBV28	TRBJ2-7	TRBD2	many	TGTGCCAGCGCGGGAGTTGGGGAGCAGTACTTC	CASAGVGEQYF
TRBV6-1	TRBJ1-1	-	-	TGTGCCAGCAGCCGCCCGGCGGCTGAAGCTTTCTTT	CASSRPAAEAFF
TRBV14	TRBJ2-5	-	-	TGTGCCAGCAGCGAGCGGGCGGTGGGCACCCAGTACTTC	CASSERAVGTQYF
TRBV29-1	TRBJ2-7	TRBD1	-	TGCAGCGTTGCATCCGGGACAGGGGCGGCCGAGCAGTACTTC	CSVASGTGAAEQYF
TRBV15	TRBJ1-1	TRBD1	many	TGTGCCACGAAACAGGGGCTTTCTCCCCCCGAAGCTTTCTTT	CATKQGLSPPEAFF
TRBV6-1	TRBJ1-2	-	many	TGTGCCAGCAGCACCGACAAAAACTATGGCTACACCTTC	CASSTDKNYGYTF
TRBV6-2/TRBV6-3	TRBJ1-2	TRBD1	few	TGTGCCAGCAGCCGTCCCGGGACAGGGACTGGCTACACCTTC	CASSRPGTGTGYTF
TRBV6-5	TRBJ1-1	-	once	TGTGCCAGCACTTATCAGGGAACTATGAACACTGAAGCTTTCTTT	CASTYQGTMNTEAFF
TRBV19	TRBJ1-2	-	many	TGTGCCAGTAGTATAGATTTTGCAGGGGCGTTAGGCTACACCTTC	CASSIDFAGALGYTF
TRBV6-2/TRBV6-3	TRBJ2-7	-	-	TGTGCCAGCAGTCTTGGGGCTATGGCCTACGAGCAGTACTTC	CASSLGAMAYEQYF
TRBV19	TRBJ2-2	-	many	TGTGCCGCCAGAAGTGCGAACACCGGGGAGCTGTTTTTT	CAARSANTGELFF
TRBV28	TRBJ2-7	-	-	TGTGCCAGCAGCGTGCGGGGAGAGAATCTCTACGAGCAGTACTTC	CASSVRGENLYEQYF
TRBV6-5	TRBJ2-2	-	few	TGTGCCAGCAGTTACTTAGGGCGAGACACCGGGGAGCTGTTTTTT	CASSYLGRDTGELFF
TRBV5-1	TRBJ2-7	TRBD2	many	TGCGCCAGCAGCCGCCGCGCGGGAGTCGGAGCTCTCGACGAGCAGTACTTC	CASSRRAGVGALDEQYF
TRBV7-9	TRBJ2-7	-	many	TGTGCCAGCAGCTCCATGAGCGAGCAGTACTTC	CASSSMSEQYF
TRBV20-1	TRBJ2-5	-	many	TGCAGTGCTAGAGAGGTCGGGGTAGAGACCCAGTACTTC	CSAREVGVETQYF
TRBV30	TRBJ2-4	-	many	TGTGCCTGGAGTGCCAGCCAGCCCAAAAACATTCAGTACTTC	CAWSASQPKNIQYF
TRBV12-3/TRBV12-4	TRBJ2-7	-	many	TGTGCCAGCAGTTCGGGGGAATGGTCCTACGAGCAGTACTTC	CASSSGEWSYEQYF
TRBV6-1	TRBJ2-7	-	-	TGTGCCAGCAGCCCGCGGGAAGGCCCTTCGTACTACGAGCAGTACTTC	CASSPREGPSYYEQYF
TRBV7-9	TRBJ2-7	TRBD1	-	TGTGCCAGCAGCGCCCCGGGACAGGGATCCTACGAGCAGTACTTC	CASSAPGQGSYEQYF
TRBV11-1	TRBJ2-2	TRBD1	many	TGTGCCAGCCTGGGGGACAGGGTTCTGGGACGCACCGGGGAGCTGTTTTTT	CASLGDRVLGRTGELFF
TRBV6-1	TRBJ1-1	TRBD1	-	TGTGCCAGCAGGTGGCAGGGGGGCACTGAAGCTTTCTTT	CASRWQGGTEAFF
TRBV5-8	TRBJ1-1	-	-	TGTGCCAGCAGCTGGCCTGGACGGAACACTGAAGCTTTCTTT	CASSWPGRNTEAFF
TRBV15	TRBJ1-1	-	many	TGTGCCACCAGCAGAGATCCGGGGCAGGGGAACACTGAAGCTTTCTTT	CATSRDPGQGNTEAFF
TRBV6-2/TRBV6-3	TRBJ1-2	-	many	TGTGCCAGCAGTTTTAAAGTTGGCTACACCTTC	CASSFKVGYTF
TRBV7-2	TRBJ1-5	-	many	TGTGCCAGCAGCCGGAGGGGTTTCAATCAGCCCCAGCATTTT	CASSRRGFNQPQHF
TRBV7-8	TRBJ1-2	-	-	TGTGCCAGCAGCTTAGGTTTAGCCGGCAACTATGGCTACACCTTC	CASSLGLAGNYGYTF
TRBV7-6	TRBJ2-7	-	many	TGTGCCAGCAGCTTAGGGTCAGGTGGACCCTACGAGCAGTACTTC	CASSLGSGGPYEQYF
TRBV12-3/TRBV12-4	TRBJ2-5	-	many	TGTGCCAGCAGTTTTTGGGGAGGGGGCTCGGTAGAGACCCAGTACTTC	CASSFWGGGSVETQYF
TRBV24-1	TRBJ2-5	TRBD2	many	TGTGTCACCAGTCTAGCGGGAGGCCAAGAGACCCAGTACTTC	CVTSLAGGQETQYF
TRBV12-5	TRBJ2-5	-	many	TGTGCTAGTGGTTCCCCCTTCGGGGGCGAAGAGACCCAGTACTTC	CASGSPFGGEETQYF
TRBV12-5	TRBJ1-2	-	many	TGTGCTAGTGGTTTGGTCGGGACTTCCTATGGCTACACCTTC	CASGLVGTSYGYTF
TRBV12-3/TRBV12-4	TRBJ2-7	-	-	TGTGCCAGCACCAAAGGGGTGGGGATTCCTTCCGAGCAGTACTTC	CASTKGVGIPSEQYF
TRBV4-2	TRBJ2-5	-	many	TGTGCCAGCAGCCAAGATTTGAGGGCTGGAGCCAGGAAAGAGACCCAGTACTTC	CASSQDLRAGARKETQYF
TRBV6-5	TRBJ2-5	-	many	TGTGCCGCACGACTGGATCCCGGCCAAGAGACCCAGTACTTC	CAARLDPGQETQYF
TRBV19	TRBJ1-6	TRBD1	many	TGTGCCAGTAGTACGACTTCCGGACAGGATGGATTTTCACCCCTCCACTTT	CASSTTSGQDGFSPLHF
TRBV12-3/TRBV12-4	TRBJ2-5	-	once	TGTGCCAGCAGCCCTCAGGGGCAAAGAGAGACCCAGTACTTC	CASSPQGQRETQYF
TRBV6-5	TRBJ2-2	-	many	TGTGCCAGCAGGCGCCAGGGGGTTTTAGCGGGCACCGGGGAGCTGTTTTTT	CASRRQGVLAGTGELFF
TRBV12-3/TRBV12-4	TRBJ1-1	-	many	TGTGCCAGCAGTTTAAGGGGGGGAGCTGAAGCTTTCTTT	CASSLRGGAEAFF
TRBV7-2	TRBJ1-1	-	many	TGTGCCAGCAGCCCCCGTCGAGTCTTTGAAGCTTTCTTT	CASSPRRVFEAFF
TRBV19	TRBJ1-1	-	many	TGTGCCAGTAGGAGGACAGCGGACACTGAAGCTTTCTTT	CASRRTADTEAFF
TRBV28	TRBJ1-2	-	-	TGTGCCAGCAGTCGTGGACGTCCCTATGGCTACACCTTC	CASSRGRPYGYTF